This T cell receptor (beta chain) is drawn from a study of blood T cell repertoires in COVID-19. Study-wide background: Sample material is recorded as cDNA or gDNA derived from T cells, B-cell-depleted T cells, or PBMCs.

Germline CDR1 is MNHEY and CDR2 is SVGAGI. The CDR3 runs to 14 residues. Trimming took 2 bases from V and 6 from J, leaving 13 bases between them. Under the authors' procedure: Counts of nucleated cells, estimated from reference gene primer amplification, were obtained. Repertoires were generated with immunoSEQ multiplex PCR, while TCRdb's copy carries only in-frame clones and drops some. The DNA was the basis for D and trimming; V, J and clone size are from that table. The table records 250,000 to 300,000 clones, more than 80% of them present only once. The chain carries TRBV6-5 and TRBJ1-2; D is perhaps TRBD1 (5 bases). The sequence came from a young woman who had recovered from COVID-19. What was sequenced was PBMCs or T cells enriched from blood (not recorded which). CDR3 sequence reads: CASSYMGGADGYTF. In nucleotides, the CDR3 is TGTGCCAGCAGTTACATGGGGGGTGCTGATGGCTACACCTTC.